This T cell receptor beta chain stems from a study of T cells in Graves' hyperthyroidism and ophthalmopathy (dated by TCRdb to the late 2010s). Regarding the research as a whole: To identify distinguishing TCR V-J signatures, a discovery cohort of 100 patients was used, comprising 40 to 45 with Graves' ophthalmopathy and around 57 with stable Graves' hyperthyroidism. In addition, the study compared T-cell repertoires in thyroid tissue and in blood from five to seven Graves' hyperthyroidism patients. The approximately 100 discovery patients were divided at random into training and test sets in a 7:3 ratio. The paper describes TCR Vbeta CDR3 sequencing of 135 peripheral blood samples, made up of about 40 ophthalmopathy patients, around 78 hyperthyroidism patients and 17 progressor patients. Following sampling, methimazole starting at 30 mg daily was given to hyperthyroidism patients, and high-dose intravenous methylprednisolone was given to ophthalmopathy patients. Whether ophthalmopathy could be predicted prospectively was tested in an independent validation cohort made up of about 18 hyperthyroidism patients plus 17 patients who later progressed to ophthalmopathy.

Ten or more counts support this clonotype. This receptor's antigen is unknown. No qualities accompany the bases; no much larger clone lies one base away. Patients with uncontrolled infections, other autoimmune diseases, pregnancy or lactation were excluded. Clinical symptoms, serum thyroxine and TRAb, thyroid ultrasound, and orbital computed tomography formed the basis for the diagnoses. Total RNA was extracted with Trizol reagent, and quality was checked on an Agilent 2100 Bioanalyzer. V lost 8 bases and J lost 1 base; the stretch between them is 11 bases long. The CDR3 spans 13 residues, from the cysteine through the phenylalanine. Only CDR3 DNA is held: 39 bases, read in frame from base 1. CDR1 and CDR2, per the germline V gene, are WSHSY and SAAADI. Broader findings and caveats from the paper: Blood samples also contained most of the expanded thyroid clonotypes (frequency above 0.001), which suggests that blood repertoires may reflect thyroid immune responses. In cross-validation, a model built on a 13 V-J signature told ophthalmopathy apart from stable hyperthyroidism with under 90% sensitivity and 81% to 82% specificity, and in testing the same model reached 80%/75%. Sample size was not statistically predetermined, and investigators were not blinded to group allocation. In validation, the model predicted progression to ophthalmopathy a median of about 6.5 months before onset, with about 71% sensitivity and roughly 77% specificity.

The TCR beta CDR3 regions were amplified from the RNA transcripts. The TCR CDR3 was subjected to a first round of RT-PCR using the HTBI primer set and the Qiagen OneStep RT-PCR kit. Libraries were constructed in a second round of multiplex PCR, after which size selection and purification were carried out. Sequencing of the libraries was done on an Illumina HiSeq2000 using paired-end 100 bp reads. As for the authors' bioinformatics: Raw data were processed with SOAPnuke, discarding reads with adapters, uncalled bases, mean Phred below 15, or no exact constant-primer or identifier match. High-quality paired reads were merged using COPE v1.2.5, and each unique nucleotide sequence was defined as a clonotype. Clonotypes were aligned to IMGT TRBV, TRBD and TRBJ reference segments using MiTCR v1.1. The analysis included only V-J combinations with a frequency above 0.0001, which together covered roughly 99% of the repertoires. A TCS score was defined as the ratio between F50 (clonal expansion) and ExV (chaos), using BLOSUM62-based TCRdist between CDR3 peptides within each V-J. Welch's t-statistics and random forest reduced around 550 V-J features to 13, which were used in a naive Bayes classifier (R e1071). The similarity between thyroid and blood repertoires was quantified using the Morisita-Horn index. TCRdb applied fastp at Q25 and MiXCR to the public reads, then kept only in-frame beta chains. All rows with the same CDR3 protein become a single entry with the most common DNA and genes. V and J calls and clone size were set by TCRdb, not the authors. In all, the sample holds 550,000 to 600,000 distinct CDR3 sequences, and around 42% of those were seen once. The top ten clones comprise 15% to 20% of the sample.

This receptor was obtained from an adult woman with Graves' disease, either hyperthyroidism or ophthalmopathy (not recorded which). Sequencing was performed on peripheral blood or thyroid tissue (not recorded which). The chain is made from TRBV10-2 and TRBJ2-5; the D segment could be TRBD2, given 6 matching bases. The CDR3 protein: CASSGLPQETQYF. The bases are TGCGCCAGCTCGGGACTGCCCCAAGAGACCCAGTACTTC.